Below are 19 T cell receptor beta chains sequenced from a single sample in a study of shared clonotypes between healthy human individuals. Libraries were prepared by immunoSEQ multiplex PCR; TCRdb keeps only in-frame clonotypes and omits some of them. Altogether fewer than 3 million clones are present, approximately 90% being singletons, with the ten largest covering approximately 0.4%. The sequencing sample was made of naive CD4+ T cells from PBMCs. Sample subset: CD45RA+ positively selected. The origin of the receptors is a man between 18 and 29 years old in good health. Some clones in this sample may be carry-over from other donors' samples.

The CDR3 bases are TGTGCCAGCAGTGGGGGGACAGCGAGGACCGGGGAGCTGTTTTTT. Translating gives CASSGGTARTGELFF. The chain links TRBV2 to TRBJ2-2; 7 nucleotides align to TRBD1. The CDR3 consists of 15 residues. J gave up 5 bases and V 4 bases, and 7 bases lay outside the gene matches. CDR1 SNHLY and CDR2 FYNNEI come from the germline V gene.

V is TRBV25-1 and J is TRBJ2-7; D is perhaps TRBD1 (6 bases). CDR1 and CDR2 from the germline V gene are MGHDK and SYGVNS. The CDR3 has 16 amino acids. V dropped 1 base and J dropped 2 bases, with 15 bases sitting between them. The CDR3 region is CASSELVGRGTYEQYF. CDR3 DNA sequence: TGTGCCAGCAGTGAATTGGTGGGCAGGGGCACCTACGAGCAGTACTTC.

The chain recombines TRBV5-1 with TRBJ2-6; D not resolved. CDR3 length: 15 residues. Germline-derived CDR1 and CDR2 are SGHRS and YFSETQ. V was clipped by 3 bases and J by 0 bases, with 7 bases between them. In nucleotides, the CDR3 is TGCGCCAGCAGCTCGGGCAACTCTGGGGCCAACGTCCTGACTTTC. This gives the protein CASSSGNSGANVLTF.

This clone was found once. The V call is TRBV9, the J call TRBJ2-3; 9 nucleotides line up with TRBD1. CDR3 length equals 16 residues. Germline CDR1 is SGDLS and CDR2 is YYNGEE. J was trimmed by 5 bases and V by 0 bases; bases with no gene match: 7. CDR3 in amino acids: CASSVEGQGWQDTQYF. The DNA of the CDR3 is TGTGCCAGCAGCGTAGAGGGACAGGGCTGGCAAGATACGCAGTATTTT.

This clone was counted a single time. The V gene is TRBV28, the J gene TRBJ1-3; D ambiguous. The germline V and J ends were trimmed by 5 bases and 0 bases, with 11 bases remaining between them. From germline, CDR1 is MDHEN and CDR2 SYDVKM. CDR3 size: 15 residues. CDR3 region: CASSPQSHSGNTIYF. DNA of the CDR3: TGTGCCAGCAGTCCCCAGTCCCACTCTGGAAACACCATATATTTT.

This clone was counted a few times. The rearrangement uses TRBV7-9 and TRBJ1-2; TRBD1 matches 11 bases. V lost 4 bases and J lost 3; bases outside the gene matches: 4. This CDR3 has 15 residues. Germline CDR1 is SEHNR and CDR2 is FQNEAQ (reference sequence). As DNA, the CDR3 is TGTGCCAGCAGCTCCCGGACAGGGGGCGACTATGGCTACACCTTC. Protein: CASSSRTGGDYGYTF.

The CDR3 spells CASSTWTANYGYTF. The CDR3 DNA follows: TGTGCCAGCAGCACCTGGACAGCTAACTATGGCTACACCTTC. The rearrangement links TRBV5-8 to TRBJ1-2; a possible D gene is TRBD1 (6 bases). The V end was cut by 4 bases, the J end by 0 bases, with 10 bases between. Germline values: CDR1 SGHTS, CDR2 YDEGEE. This CDR3 is built from 14 residues.

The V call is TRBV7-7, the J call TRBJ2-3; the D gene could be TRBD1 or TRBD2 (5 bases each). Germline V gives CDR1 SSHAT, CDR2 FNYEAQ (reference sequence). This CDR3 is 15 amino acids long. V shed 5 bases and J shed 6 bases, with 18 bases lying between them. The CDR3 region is CASSPVGAQVDTQYF. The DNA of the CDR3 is TGTGCCAGCAGCCCGGTCGGGGCTCAGGTGGATACGCAGTATTTT.

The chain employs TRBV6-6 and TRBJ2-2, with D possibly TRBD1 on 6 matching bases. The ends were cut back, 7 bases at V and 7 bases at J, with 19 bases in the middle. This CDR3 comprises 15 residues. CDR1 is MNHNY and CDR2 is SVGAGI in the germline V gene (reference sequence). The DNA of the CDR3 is TGTGCCAGCAACCTAGAAATCTCAGGGGTCGGGGAGCTGTTTTTT. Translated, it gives CASNLEISGVGELFF.

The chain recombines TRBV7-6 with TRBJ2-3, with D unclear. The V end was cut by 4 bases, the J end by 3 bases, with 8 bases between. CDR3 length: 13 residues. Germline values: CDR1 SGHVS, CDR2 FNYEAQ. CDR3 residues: CASSSPSTDTQYF. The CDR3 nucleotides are TGTGCCAGCAGCTCTCCTAGTACAGATACGCAGTATTTT.

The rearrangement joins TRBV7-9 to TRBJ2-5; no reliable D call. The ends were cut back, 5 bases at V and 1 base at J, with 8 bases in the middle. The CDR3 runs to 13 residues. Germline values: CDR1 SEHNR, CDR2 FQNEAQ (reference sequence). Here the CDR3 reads CASSVISQETQYF. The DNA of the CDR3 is TGTGCCAGCAGCGTAATAAGCCAAGAGACCCAGTACTTC. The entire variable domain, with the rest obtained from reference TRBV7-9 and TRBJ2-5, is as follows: DTGVSQNPRHKITKRGQNVTFRCDPISEHNRLYWYRQTLGQGPEFLTYFQNEAQLEKSRLLSDRFSAERPKGSFSTLEIQRTEQGDSAMYLCASSVISQETQYFGPGTRLLVL.

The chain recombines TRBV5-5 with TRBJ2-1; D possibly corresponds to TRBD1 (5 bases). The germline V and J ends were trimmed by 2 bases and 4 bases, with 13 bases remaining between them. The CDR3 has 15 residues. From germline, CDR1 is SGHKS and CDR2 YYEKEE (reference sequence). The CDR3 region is CASSFLPDRYNEQFF. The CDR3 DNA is TGTGCCAGCAGCTTCCTCCCCGACAGATACAATGAGCAGTTCTTC. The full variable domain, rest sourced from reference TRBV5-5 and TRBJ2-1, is DAGVTQSPTHLIKTRGQQVTLRCSPISGHKSVSWYQQVLGQGPQFIFQYYEKEERGRGNFPDRFSARQFPNYSSELNVNALLLGDSALYLCASSFLPDRYNEQFFGPGTRLTVL.

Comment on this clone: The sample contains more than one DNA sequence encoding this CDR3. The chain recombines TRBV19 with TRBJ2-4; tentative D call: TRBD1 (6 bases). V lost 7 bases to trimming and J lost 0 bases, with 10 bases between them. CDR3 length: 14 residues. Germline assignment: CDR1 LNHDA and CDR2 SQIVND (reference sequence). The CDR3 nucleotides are TGTGCCAGTACCCCGACAGGAGCCAAAAACATTCAGTACTTC. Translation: CASTPTGAKNIQYF.

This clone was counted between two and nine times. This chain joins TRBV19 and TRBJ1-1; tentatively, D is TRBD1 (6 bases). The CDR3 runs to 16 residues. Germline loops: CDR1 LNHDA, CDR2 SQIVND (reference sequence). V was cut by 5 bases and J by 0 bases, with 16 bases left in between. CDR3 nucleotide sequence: TGTGCCAGTAGTTCCCGGACAGTAAACTTGAACACTGAAGCTTTCTTT. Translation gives CASSSRTVNLNTEAFF.

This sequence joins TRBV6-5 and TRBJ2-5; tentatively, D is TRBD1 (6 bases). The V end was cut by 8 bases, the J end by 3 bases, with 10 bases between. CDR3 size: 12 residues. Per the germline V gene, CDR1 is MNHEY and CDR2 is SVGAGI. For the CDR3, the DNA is TGTGCCAGCCGTGGGGGCAAAGAGACCCAGTACTTC. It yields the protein CASRGGKETQYF.

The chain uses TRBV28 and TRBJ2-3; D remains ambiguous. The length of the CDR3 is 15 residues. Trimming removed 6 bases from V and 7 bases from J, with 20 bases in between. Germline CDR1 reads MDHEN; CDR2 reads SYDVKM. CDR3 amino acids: CASRASALGMNTQYF. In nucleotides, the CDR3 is TGTGCCAGCAGGGCCTCGGCGCTGGGGATGAATACGCAGTATTTT.

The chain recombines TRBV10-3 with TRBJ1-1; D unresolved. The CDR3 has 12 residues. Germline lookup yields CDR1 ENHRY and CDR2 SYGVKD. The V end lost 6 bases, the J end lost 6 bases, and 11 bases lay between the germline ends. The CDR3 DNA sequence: TGTGCCATCAGCCCTACTAGGGCTGAAGCTTTCTTT. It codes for CAISPTRAEAFF.

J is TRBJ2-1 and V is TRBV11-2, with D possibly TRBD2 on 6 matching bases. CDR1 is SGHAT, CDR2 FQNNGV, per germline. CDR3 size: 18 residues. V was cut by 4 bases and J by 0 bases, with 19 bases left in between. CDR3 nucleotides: TGTGCCAGCAGCTCTTCTGGGAGGCCCTATGCCTCCTACAATGAGCAGTTCTTC. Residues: CASSSSGRPYASYNEQFF.

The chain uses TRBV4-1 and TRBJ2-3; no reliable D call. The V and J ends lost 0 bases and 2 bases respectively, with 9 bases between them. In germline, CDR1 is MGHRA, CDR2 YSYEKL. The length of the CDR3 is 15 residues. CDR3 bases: TGCGCCAGCAGCCAAGATCAGAGTTACACAGATACGCAGTATTTT. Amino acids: CASSQDQSYTDTQYF.